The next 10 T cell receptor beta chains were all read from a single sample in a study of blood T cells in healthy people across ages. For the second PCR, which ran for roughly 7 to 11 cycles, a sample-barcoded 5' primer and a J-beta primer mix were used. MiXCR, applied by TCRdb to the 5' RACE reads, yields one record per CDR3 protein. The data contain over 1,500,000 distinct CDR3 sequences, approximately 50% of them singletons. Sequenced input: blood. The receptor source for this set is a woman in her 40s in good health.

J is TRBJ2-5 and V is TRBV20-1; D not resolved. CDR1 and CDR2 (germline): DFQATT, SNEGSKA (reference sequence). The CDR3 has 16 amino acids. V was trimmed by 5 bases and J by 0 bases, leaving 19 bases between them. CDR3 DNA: TGCAGTGCTTCCTCGACGGAAGACTTGTACCAAGAGACCCAGTACTTC. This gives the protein CSASSTEDLYQETQYF.

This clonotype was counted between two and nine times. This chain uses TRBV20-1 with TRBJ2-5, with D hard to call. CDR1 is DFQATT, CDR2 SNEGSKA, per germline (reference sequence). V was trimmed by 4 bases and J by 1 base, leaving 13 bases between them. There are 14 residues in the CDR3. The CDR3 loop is CSAIIPAFQETQYF. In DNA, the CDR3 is TGCAGTGCTATAATTCCGGCGTTCCAAGAGACCCAGTACTTC.

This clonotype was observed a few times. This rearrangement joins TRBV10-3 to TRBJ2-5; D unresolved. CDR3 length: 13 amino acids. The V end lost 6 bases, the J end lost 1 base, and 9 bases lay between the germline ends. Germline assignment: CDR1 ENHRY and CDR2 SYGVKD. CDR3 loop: CAISYHSQETQYF. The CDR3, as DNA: TGTGCCATCAGCTATCATTCCCAAGAGACCCAGTACTTC.

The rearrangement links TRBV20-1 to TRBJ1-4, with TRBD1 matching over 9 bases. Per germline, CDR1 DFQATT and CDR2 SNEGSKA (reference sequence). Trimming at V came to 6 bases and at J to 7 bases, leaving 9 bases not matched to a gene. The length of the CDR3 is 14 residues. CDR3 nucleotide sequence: TGCAGTGCGGAACAGGGGGCGGGAGGTGAAAAACTGTTTTTT. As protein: CSAEQGAGGEKLFF.

The CDR3 loop reads CASSPVNSGPSQRYF. The CDR3 nucleotides read TGTGCCAGCTCACCCGTGAATAGCGGGCCCTCCCAACGGTACTTC. The chain combines TRBV18 with TRBJ2-5; TRBD2 matches at 7 bases. The CDR3 consists of 15 residues. Germline V gene lookup returns CDR1 KGHSH and CDR2 LQKENI. The J segment lost 13 bases and the V segment lost 3 bases, leaving 17 bases of the junction unmatched. The full variable domain, completed using reference TRBV18 and TRBJ2-5, is NAGVMQNPRHLVRRRGQEARLRCSPMKGHSHVYWYRQLPEEGLKFMVYLQKENIIDESGMPKERFSAEFPKEGPSILRIQQVVRGDSAAYFCASSPVNSGPSQRYFGPGTRLLVL.

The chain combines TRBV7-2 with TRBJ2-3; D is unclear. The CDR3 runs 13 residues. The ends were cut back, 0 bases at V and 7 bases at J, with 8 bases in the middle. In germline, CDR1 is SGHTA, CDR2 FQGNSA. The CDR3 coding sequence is TGTGCCAGCAGCTTAGCGCAAGGGAATACGCAGTATTTT. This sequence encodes CASSLAQGNTQYF.

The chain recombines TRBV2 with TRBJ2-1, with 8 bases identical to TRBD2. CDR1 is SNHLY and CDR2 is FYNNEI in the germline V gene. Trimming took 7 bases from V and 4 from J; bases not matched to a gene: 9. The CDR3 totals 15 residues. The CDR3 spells CASTGGREAYNEQFF. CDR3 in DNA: TGTGCCAGCACCGGCGGGCGGGAGGCTTACAATGAGCAGTTCTTC.

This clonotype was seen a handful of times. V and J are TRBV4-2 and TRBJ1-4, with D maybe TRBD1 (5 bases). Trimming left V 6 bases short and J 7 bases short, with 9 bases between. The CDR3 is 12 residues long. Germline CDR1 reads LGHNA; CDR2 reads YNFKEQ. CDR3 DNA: TGTGCCAGCAGGGGGGAGGGTGAAAAACTGTTTTTT. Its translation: CASRGEGEKLFF.

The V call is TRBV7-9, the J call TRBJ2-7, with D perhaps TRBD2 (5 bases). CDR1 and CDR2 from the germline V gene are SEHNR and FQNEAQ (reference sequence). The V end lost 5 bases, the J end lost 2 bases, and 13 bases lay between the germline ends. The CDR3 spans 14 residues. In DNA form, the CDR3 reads TGTGCCAGCAGCGCCCCTAGCAGGACCTACGAGCAGTACTTC. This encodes CASSAPSRTYEQYF.

This CDR3 is CASSEWASGTKNIQYF. The CDR3 DNA follows: TGTGCCAGCAGTGAATGGGCTAGCGGCACCAAAAACATTCAGTACTTC. This chain uses TRBV2 with TRBJ2-4; 7 bases are shared with TRBD2. The CDR3 sequence is 16 residues long. V shed 2 bases, J shed 2 bases, and the junction held 6 bases outside the gene matches. Per germline, CDR1 SNHLY and CDR2 FYNNEI.